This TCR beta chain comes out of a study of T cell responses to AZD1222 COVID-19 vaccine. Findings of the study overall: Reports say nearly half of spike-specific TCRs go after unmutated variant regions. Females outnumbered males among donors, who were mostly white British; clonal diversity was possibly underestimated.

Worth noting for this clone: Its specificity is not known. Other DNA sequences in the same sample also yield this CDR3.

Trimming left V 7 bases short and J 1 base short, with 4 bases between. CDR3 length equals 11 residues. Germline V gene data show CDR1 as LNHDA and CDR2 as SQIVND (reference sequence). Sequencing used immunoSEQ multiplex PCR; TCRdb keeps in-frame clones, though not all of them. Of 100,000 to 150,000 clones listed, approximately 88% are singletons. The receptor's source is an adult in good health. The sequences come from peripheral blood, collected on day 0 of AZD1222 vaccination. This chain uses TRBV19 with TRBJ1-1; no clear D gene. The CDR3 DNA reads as TGTGCCAGTACGCGGAACACTGAAGCTTTCTTT. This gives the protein CASTRNTEAFF.